The 14 T cell receptor beta chains presented below share a single source sample, sequenced in a study of CD8 T cells in Susac syndrome. RNA was extracted with the RNeasy kit, and a quantity of roughly 0.5 to 1 ug was reverse transcribed using random hexamers. From the immunoSEQ multiplex PCR reads, TCRdb called clonotypes with MiXCR, one entry per CDR3 protein. The sample includes roughly 130,000 distinct CDR3 sequences, around 95% seen only once; the top ten take approximately 0.12%. The sample comprised CD4+ T cells from PBMCs. The origin of the receptors is a human donor with multiple sclerosis.

The chain uses TRBV12-3 or TRBV12-4 and TRBJ2-1; D is uncertain. The V gene lost 3 bases and the J gene lost 8 bases, with 11 bases spanning the gap. The CDR3 has 13 residues. This CDR3 is CASSFQTLDEQFF. CDR3 sequence (DNA): TGTGCCAGCAGTTTCCAAACTCTAGATGAGCAGTTCTTC.

This clonotype was seen a single time. The V call is TRBV29-1, the J call TRBJ1-2, with TRBD1 identical over 8 bases. CDR1 is SQVTM and CDR2 is ANQGSEA in the germline V gene. The length of the CDR3 is 12 residues. J gave up 3 bases and V 7 bases, and 4 bases lay outside the gene matches. CDR3 protein: CSATGDYYGYTF. In DNA form, the CDR3 reads TGCAGCGCGACAGGGGATTACTATGGCTACACCTTC.

This clonotype came up once. This chain links TRBV7-9 with TRBJ1-1; D may be TRBD1 (6 bases). The germline gives CDR1 SEHNR, CDR2 FQNEAQ (reference sequence). The CDR3 runs to 16 residues. The V and J ends lost 5 bases and 6 bases respectively, with 22 bases between them. CDR3 residues: CASSQALQGGEAEAFF. The CDR3 region has the DNA TGTGCCAGCAGCCAGGCTCTACAGGGTGGGGAGGCTGAAGCTTTCTTT.

V is TRBV5-1 and J is TRBJ2-5; D not certain. Germline V gene sequence: CDR1 SGHRS, CDR2 YFSETQ. CDR3 length: 14 amino acids. Trimming pared 3 bases from V and 7 bases from J, leaving 16 bases between. The CDR3 spells CASSSSTDVGTQYF. The CDR3 bases are TGCGCCAGCAGCTCGTCGACGGACGTCGGGACCCAGTACTTC. Variable domain in full (rest from reference TRBV5-1 and TRBJ2-5): KAGVTQTPRYLIKTRGQQVTLSCSPISGHRSVSWYQQTPGQGLQFLFEYFSETQRNKGNFPGRFSGRQFSNSRSEMNVSTLELGDSALYLCASSSSTDVGTQYFGPGTRLLVL.

This chain uses TRBV7-2 with TRBJ2-4, with TRBD1 identical over 10 bases. CDR3 length: 15 residues. Unmatched junction bases numbered 8, after V lost 5 bases and J lost 7 bases. The germline gives CDR1 SGHTA, CDR2 FQGNSA. The chain's CDR3 is CASSPRQGAGNIQYF. The CDR3 DNA reads TGTGCCAGCAGCCCTAGACAGGGGGCTGGGAACATTCAGTACTTC.

This clonotype showed up just once. The rearrangement uses TRBV7-9 and TRBJ2-3; D unresolved. CDR3 length equals 14 residues. Trimming took off 1 base at V and 5 bases at J, with 10 bases between the two ends. Germline CDR1 SEHNR, CDR2 FQNEAQ (reference sequence). The CDR3 region is CASSLGGSGDTQYF. DNA for the CDR3: TGTGCCAGCAGCTTAGGGGGATCGGGAGATACGCAGTATTTT.

This chain joins TRBV29-1 and TRBJ1-5; D uncertain. This CDR3 has 14 amino acids. V shed 4 bases and J shed 0 bases, with 10 bases lying between them. The germline CDR1 and CDR2 sequences are SQVTM and ANQGSEA. In DNA form, the CDR3 reads TGCAGCGTTGCAGCCTCCGATAGCAATCAGCCCCAGCATTTT. Its protein is CSVAASDSNQPQHF.

CDR3 bases: TGCAGTTGGACAGGTAGCTCCTACAATGAGCAGTTCTTC. Translating gives CSWTGSSYNEQFF. The chain is built from TRBV20-1 and TRBJ2-1; 7 bases match TRBD1. V lost 8 bases to trimming and J lost 0 bases; unmatched junction nucleotides: 4. Germline lookup yields CDR1 DFQATT and CDR2 SNEGSKA (reference sequence). This CDR3 has 13 amino acids.

This chain uses TRBV6-4 with TRBJ1-2; 7 positions match TRBD1. Germline V lookup: CDR1 MRHNA, CDR2 SNTAGT. The junction had 5 bases not matched to a gene; V was cut back by 6 bases and J by 4 bases. This CDR3 contains 13 residues. In DNA form, the CDR3 reads TGTGCCAGCAGCCAGACAGGGCTCTATGGCTACACCTTC. Translated, it gives CASSQTGLYGYTF.

The chain employs TRBV7-9 and TRBJ1-1; D might be TRBD1 (5 bases). Germline CDR1 reads SEHNR; CDR2 reads FQNEAQ (reference sequence). Trimming removed 5 bases from V and 7 bases from J, with 17 bases in between. This CDR3 is 14 amino acids long. CDR3 bases: TGTGCCAGCAGCCTAGGGGAGGTTAATAGTGAAGCTTTCTTT. Translation: CASSLGEVNSEAFF.

The chain links TRBV11-2 to TRBJ2-2; D remains ambiguous. Germline assignment: CDR1 SGHAT and CDR2 FQNNGV. Between the trimmed V and J ends, which lost 1 base and 0 bases, there was a span of 9 bases. The CDR3 loop spans 16 amino acids. DNA for the CDR3: TGTGCCAGCAGCTTAGGCTGGTCAGCGAACACCGGGGAGCTGTTTTTT. Its protein product is CASSLGWSANTGELFF.

V and J are TRBV28 and TRBJ1-1; the match to TRBD1 covers 7 bases. This CDR3 contains 16 residues. Per germline, CDR1 MDHEN and CDR2 SYDVKM. The V and J ends lost 5 bases and 0 bases, in that order; junction bases with no gene match: 9. CDR3 amino acids: CASSPLTGTMNTEAFF. The CDR3 DNA sequence: TGTGCCAGCAGTCCGTTGACAGGGACCATGAACACTGAAGCTTTCTTT.

The V and J genes are TRBV30 and TRBJ1-6; 11 nucleotides agree with TRBD1. Germline V CDR1 and CDR2: GTSNPN, SVGIG (reference sequence). The CDR3 has 15 residues. After removal of 4 bases from V and 8 bases from J, the junction contained 7 bases not matched to a gene. The CDR3 nucleotides are TGTGCCTGGATCCCAATGGGACAGGGGGATTCACCCCTCCACTTT. Its translation: CAWIPMGQGDSPLHF.

The chain joins TRBV7-9 to TRBJ2-2, with TRBD2 as a possible D gene (5 bases). CDR1 SEHNR and CDR2 FQNEAQ come from the germline V gene (reference sequence). Trimming shortened V by 5 bases and J by 0 bases, and 22 bases separated the two germline ends. The length of the CDR3 is 19 residues. The CDR3 reads CASSQTSALATANTGELFF. As DNA, the CDR3 is TGTGCCAGCAGCCAAACGAGCGCTTTAGCGACTGCGAACACCGGGGAGCTGTTTTTT.